This T cell receptor beta chain is drawn from a study of regulatory T cells in long-lasting Graves disease. Study findings and constraints: TRBV28, TRBJ1-2 and TRBJ2-5 emerged as the favored segments in persistent disease.

The CDR3 runs 12 residues. CDR1 and CDR2 from the germline V gene are GTSNPN and SVGIG (reference sequence). V was trimmed by 8 bases and J by 1 base, leaving 11 bases between them. In its sample, this clonotype was seen a few times. Its target is not known. The time point is: persistent/refractory GD, antithyroid drugs over 5 years with positive TRAb. From RNA extracted from PBMCs, the TCR library was made. CDR3 regions were amplified by Arm-PCR using iRepertoire HTBI primers to build TCR beta libraries. TCRdb recomputed calls from the multiplex PCR reads with MiXCR, one row per CDR3 protein. The data show approximately 440,000 distinct CDR3 sequences, with 23% seen just once and approximately 25% held by the top ten.

The material sequenced was peripheral blood mononuclear cells (PBMCs), taken when the disease was refractory, from a patient treated with antithyroid drugs. The clonotype originates from a female donor with Graves disease. This chain uses TRBV30 with TRBJ1-1; D is uncertain. The CDR3 sequence: CAVSEPNTEAFF. CDR3 DNA: TGTGCCGTCAGCGAACCGAACACTGAAGCTTTCTTT.